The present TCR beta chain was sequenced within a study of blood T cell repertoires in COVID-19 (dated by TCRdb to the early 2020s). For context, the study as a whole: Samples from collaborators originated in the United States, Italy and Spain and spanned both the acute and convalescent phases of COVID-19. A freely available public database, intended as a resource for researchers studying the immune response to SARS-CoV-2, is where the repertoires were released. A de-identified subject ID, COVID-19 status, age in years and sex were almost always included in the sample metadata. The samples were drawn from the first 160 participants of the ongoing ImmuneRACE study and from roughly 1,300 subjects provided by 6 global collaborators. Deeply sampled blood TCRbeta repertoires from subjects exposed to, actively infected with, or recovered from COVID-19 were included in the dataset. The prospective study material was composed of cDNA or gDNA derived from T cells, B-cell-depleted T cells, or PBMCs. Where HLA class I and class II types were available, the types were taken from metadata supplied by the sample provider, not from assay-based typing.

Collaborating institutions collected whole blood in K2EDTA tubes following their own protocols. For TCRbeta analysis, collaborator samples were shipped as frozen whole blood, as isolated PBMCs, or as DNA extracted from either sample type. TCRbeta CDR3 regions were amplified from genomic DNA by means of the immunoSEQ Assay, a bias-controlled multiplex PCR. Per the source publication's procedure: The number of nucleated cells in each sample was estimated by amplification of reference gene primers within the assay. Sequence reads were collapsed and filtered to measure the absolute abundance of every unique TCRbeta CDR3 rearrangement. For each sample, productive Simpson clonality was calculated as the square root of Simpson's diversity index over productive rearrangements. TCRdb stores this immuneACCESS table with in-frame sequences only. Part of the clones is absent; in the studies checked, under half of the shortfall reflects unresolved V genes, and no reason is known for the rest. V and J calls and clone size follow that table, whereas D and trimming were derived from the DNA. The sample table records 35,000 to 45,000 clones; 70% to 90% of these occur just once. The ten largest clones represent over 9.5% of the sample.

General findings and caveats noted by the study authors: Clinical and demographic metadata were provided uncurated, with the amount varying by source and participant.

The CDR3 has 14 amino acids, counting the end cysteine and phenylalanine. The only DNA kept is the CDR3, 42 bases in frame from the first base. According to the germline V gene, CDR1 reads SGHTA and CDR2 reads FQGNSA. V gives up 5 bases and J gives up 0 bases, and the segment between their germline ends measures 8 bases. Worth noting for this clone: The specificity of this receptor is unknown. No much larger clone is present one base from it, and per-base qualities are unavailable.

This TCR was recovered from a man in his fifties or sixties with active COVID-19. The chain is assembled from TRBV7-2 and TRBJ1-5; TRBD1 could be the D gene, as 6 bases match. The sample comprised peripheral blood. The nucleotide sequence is TGTGCCAGCAGCCGGGACACTAGCAATCAGCCCCAGCATTTT. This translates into CASSRDTSNQPQHF.